Shown below are 32 T cell receptor beta chains from a single sample sequenced in a study of graft-versus-host responses after intestinal transplantation. Some clones are missing from TCRdb's copy, which holds only in-frame ones; the method was immunoSEQ multiplex PCR. This table has some 120,000 clones, about 92% appearing once. No antigen has been assigned to these receptors. This specimen consisted of unstimulated CD4+ T cells sorted from spleen or lymph node cells, obtained before transplant. The source of these receptors is a human donor who was the organ donor for an intestinal transplant.

This chain links TRBV28 with TRBJ1-1, with 7 nucleotides matching TRBD1. The ends lost 6 bases at V and 1 base at J; junction bases unmatched: 11. The CDR3 runs to 16 residues. CDR1 and CDR2 (germline): MDHEN, SYDVKM. Here the CDR3 DNA reads TGTGCCAGCAGAGCGCCCCAGGGGGTGGGGAACACTGAAGCTTTCTTT. Its translation is CASRAPQGVGNTEAFF.

The chain uses TRBV6-1 and TRBJ2-5; tentatively, D is TRBD2 (6 bases). Germline V CDR1 and CDR2: MNHNS, SASEGT. V was shortened by 1 base and J by 1 base, with 13 bases between the two germline ends. This CDR3 is 16 amino acids long. The CDR3 sequence is CASSEGLAFGQETQYF. As DNA, the CDR3 is TGTGCCAGCAGTGAAGGGCTAGCGTTCGGCCAAGAGACCCAGTACTTC.

The V and J genes are TRBV18 and TRBJ2-1; D perhaps matches TRBD1 (5 bases). The CDR3 length is 17 residues. The germline V gene encodes CDR1 KGHSH and CDR2 LQKENI. The V gene lost 0 bases and the J gene lost 0 bases, with 12 bases spanning the gap. Here the CDR3 reads CASSPPVRQSSYNEQFF. The CDR3 DNA reads TGTGCCAGCTCACCACCGGTTAGACAGAGCTCCTACAATGAGCAGTTCTTC.

This clone was counted once. The chain joins TRBV7-2 to TRBJ2-3; D remains unclear. Trimming left V 4 bases short and J 2 bases short, with 4 bases between. In germline, CDR1 is SGHTA, CDR2 FQGNSA. There are 12 residues in the CDR3. This CDR3 reads CASSYATDTQYF. CDR3 DNA sequence: TGTGCCAGCAGCTATGCCACAGATACGCAGTATTTT.

V is TRBV6-1 and J is TRBJ1-5; TRBD1 is a possible D gene (6 bases). There are 16 residues in the CDR3. V lost 1 base to trimming and J lost 0 bases, with 10 bases between them. Germline V gene lookup returns CDR1 MNHNS and CDR2 SASEGT. As DNA, the CDR3 is TGTGCCAGCAGTGAAGGGACAGCTTATAGCAATCAGCCCCAGCATTTT. The encoded protein is CASSEGTAYSNQPQHF.

About this clone: Other DNA sequences within the sample encode an identical CDR3. The chain joins TRBV20-1 to TRBJ2-7; D gene uncertain. CDR3 length: 11 residues. Germline loops: CDR1 DFQATT, CDR2 SNEGSKA (reference sequence). The ends were cut back, 1 base at V and 1 base at J, with 2 bases in the middle. CDR3 loop: CSARGSYEQYF. DNA of the CDR3: TGCAGTGCTAGAGGGTCCTACGAGCAGTACTTC.

Written as DNA, the CDR3 is TGTGCCAGCAGCTTAGTCCGTTCCGCGACAGATACGCAGTATTTT. Amino acid sequence: CASSLVRSATDTQYF. The genes are TRBV7-2 and TRBJ2-3; no firm D call. CDR1 and CDR2 from the germline V gene are SGHTA and FQGNSA. The CDR3 contains 15 residues. Trimming removed 1 base at V and 3 bases at J, with 11 bases between. Together with reference TRBV7-2 and TRBJ2-3, the CDR3 gives the full variable domain: GAGVSQSPSNKVTEKGKDVELRCDPISGHTALYWYRQSLGQGLEFLIYFQGNSAPDKSGLPSDRFSAERTGGSVSTLTIQRTQQEDSAVYLCASSLVRSATDTQYFGPGTRLTVL.

This clone was counted between two and nine times. The chain combines TRBV6-5 with TRBJ2-7; 7 bases match TRBD1. J lost 6 bases, V lost 2 bases, and 4 bases had no gene match. This CDR3 contains 13 residues. CDR1 and CDR2 from the germline V gene are MNHEY and SVGAGI. The CDR3 loop is CASSYRQGAEQYF. CDR3 DNA: TGTGCCAGCAGTTACAGACAGGGTGCCGAGCAGTACTTC.

This clone was seen once. The chain uses TRBV30 and TRBJ1-3; D gene ambiguous. The CDR3 loop spans 15 amino acids. V was clipped by 0 bases and J by 3 bases, with 12 bases between them. The germline V gene has CDR1 GTSNPN and CDR2 SVGIG (reference sequence). The CDR3 region has the DNA TGTGCCTGGAGTGTACGGGGAAAATTTGGAAACACCATATATTTT. It translates to CAWSVRGKFGNTIYF.

The V call is TRBV6-1, the J call TRBJ2-3; the D gene is possibly TRBD1 (5 bases). Germline lookup yields CDR1 MNHNS and CDR2 SASEGT. The CDR3 totals 13 residues. V was pared by 1 base and J by 8 bases, with 10 bases between. The CDR3 is CASSEVQVSTQYF. CDR3 DNA: TGTGCCAGCAGTGAAGTACAGGTTTCTACGCAGTATTTT.

The rearrangement uses TRBV19 and TRBJ2-7; no clear D gene. The CDR3 has 12 residues. Germline loops: CDR1 LNHDA, CDR2 SQIVND (reference sequence). V shed 6 bases and J shed 0 bases, with 6 bases lying between them. The CDR3 loop is CASRRSSYEQYF. The DNA for the CDR3 is TGTGCCAGTAGGAGAAGCTCCTACGAGCAGTACTTC. Full variable domain (missing parts from reference TRBV19 and TRBJ2-7): DGGITQSPKYLFRKEGQNVTLSCEQNLNHDAMYWYRQDPGQGLRLIYYSQIVNDFQKGDIAEGYSVSREKKESFPLTVTSAQKNPTAFYLCASRRSSYEQYFGPGTRLTVT.

The chain uses TRBV28 and TRBJ2-2; unclear D gene. V was shortened by 1 base and J by 5 bases, with 2 bases between the two germline ends. Germline V gene lookup returns CDR1 MDHEN and CDR2 SYDVKM. CDR3 size: 12 residues. Here the CDR3 reads CASSLLTGELFF. In nucleotides, the CDR3 is TGTGCCAGCAGTTTATTAACCGGGGAGCTGTTTTTT. The variable domain in full, with the rest retrieved from reference TRBV28 and TRBJ2-2, is DVKVTQSSRYLVKRTGEKVFLECVQDMDHENMFWYRQDPGLGLRLIYFSYDVKMKEKGDIPEGYSVSREKKERFSLILESASTNQTSMYLCASSLLTGELFFGEGSRLTVL.

This chain uses TRBV5-1 with TRBJ2-3; 7 bases line up with TRBD2. Germline V CDR1 and CDR2: SGHRS, YFSETQ. Germline trimming cut 4 bases from V and 5 bases from J; bases unmatched to any gene: 7. The CDR3 length is 14 residues. The CDR3, as DNA: TGCGCCAGCAGCCCCGGCGGGAGTAGAGATACGCAGTATTTT. Its protein is CASSPGGSRDTQYF.

This clone came up once. This chain links TRBV5-4 with TRBJ2-2; D call uncertain. V was cut by 4 bases and J by 7 bases, with 14 bases left in between. CDR1 and CDR2 (germline): SGHNT, YYREEE (reference sequence). The CDR3 is made up of 14 amino acids. Here the CDR3 DNA reads TGTGCCAGCAGCCTCCCCCGGCGGAGCGGGGAGCTGTTTTTT. Its translation: CASSLPRRSGELFF.

The genes are TRBV5-3 and TRBJ2-1; D is unclear. TRBV5-3 is classed as an ORF, of uncertain function. With 6 bases removed from V and 0 bases from J, the gap between germline ends came to 13 bases. The CDR3 sequence is 15 residues long. CDR3 in DNA: TGTGCCAGAATCCTCCGCGTGAGCTCCTACAATGAGCAGTTCTTC. This translates into CARILRVSSYNEQFF.

The chain uses TRBV10-3 and TRBJ2-1; D remains ambiguous. Trimming pared 3 bases from V and 4 bases from J, leaving 7 bases between. Germline V lookup: CDR1 ENHRY, CDR2 SYGVKD. The CDR3 length is 13 residues. The CDR3 region has the DNA TGTGCCATCAGTGAATTTGTATACAATGAGCAGTTCTTC. This translates into CAISEFVYNEQFF.

The rearrangement joins TRBV4-1 to TRBJ1-4; TRBD1 matches 8 bases. The germline V gene has CDR1 MGHRA and CDR2 YSYEKL. This CDR3 has 16 amino acids. The junction had 10 bases not matched to a gene; V was cut back by 4 bases and J by 6 bases. CDR3 protein: CASSPQGAARDEKLFF. DNA of the CDR3: TGCGCCAGCAGCCCCCAGGGGGCAGCAAGGGATGAAAAACTGTTTTTT.

This clone occurred once. The chain joins TRBV2 to TRBJ1-5; D remains ambiguous. The length of the CDR3 is 13 residues. The germline gives CDR1 SNHLY, CDR2 FYNNEI. V was cut by 3 bases and J by 5 bases, with 8 bases left in between. The CDR3 DNA follows: TGTGCCAGCAGTGAGGGTGCTGATCAGCCCCAGCATTTT. Protein product: CASSEGADQPQHF.

The chain has TRBV4-2 and TRBJ2-7; no clear D gene. Germline lookup yields CDR1 LGHNA and CDR2 YNFKEQ. V gave up 0 bases and J gave up 1 base, with 4 bases separating them. The CDR3 is 13 residues long. The CDR3 bases are TGTGCCAGCAGCCAAGACACTTCCTACGAGCAGTACTTC. Residues: CASSQDTSYEQYF.

The V and J genes are TRBV6-1 and TRBJ2-6; the D is unclear. From germline, CDR1 is MNHNS and CDR2 SASEGT. This CDR3 comprises 15 residues. With 10 bases removed from V and 1 base from J, the gap between germline ends came to 14 bases. The CDR3 reads CAIQNIPSGANVLTF. The CDR3 DNA is TGTGCCATCCAAAATATTCCTTCTGGGGCCAACGTCCTGACTTTC.

V is TRBV5-1 and J is TRBJ2-2; 9 nucleotides line up with TRBD2. Unmatched junction bases numbered 9, after V lost 5 bases and J lost 1 base. This CDR3 has 17 residues. Germline-derived CDR1 and CDR2 are SGHRS and YFSETQ. In DNA, the CDR3 is TGCGCCAGCAGTCGGACTAAAGCGGGAGGGAACACCGGGGAGCTGTTTTTT. Translation: CASSRTKAGGNTGELFF.

V is TRBV19 and J is TRBJ1-3; no clear D gene. Germline V CDR1 and CDR2: LNHDA, SQIVND (reference sequence). The CDR3 runs 15 residues. V was clipped by 4 bases and J by 0 bases, with 10 bases between them. The CDR3 spells CASSTVLGSGNTIYF. CDR3 DNA: TGTGCCAGTAGTACGGTCTTGGGCTCTGGAAACACCATATATTTT.

The V gene is TRBV18, the J gene TRBJ2-1, with 11 positions matching TRBD2. Germline CDR1 and CDR2: KGHSH and LQKENI. The ends lost 4 bases at V and 2 bases at J; junction bases unmatched: 1. This CDR3 region has 15 residues. The CDR3 here is CASSLTSGTYNEQFF. The DNA of the CDR3 is TGTGCCAGCTCACTGACTAGCGGGACCTACAATGAGCAGTTCTTC.

V usage is TRBV2 and J usage is TRBJ2-7, with 8 positions matching TRBD1. This CDR3 is built from 13 residues. CDR1 SNHLY and CDR2 FYNNEI come from the germline V gene. The junction had 6 bases not matched to a gene; V was cut back by 4 bases and J by 7 bases. In DNA form, the CDR3 reads TGTGCCAGCAGTGGGAACAGGGGGATTGAGCAGTACTTC. Its protein is CASSGNRGIEQYF.

The rearrangement joins TRBV7-2 to TRBJ2-3; D is tentatively TRBD1 or TRBD2 (5 bases each). The V gene lost 0 bases and the J gene lost 8 bases, with 24 bases spanning the gap. Germline CDR1 is SGHTA and CDR2 is FQGNSA. This CDR3 is 18 amino acids long. CDR3: CASSLAGSWGTPKVTQYF. The CDR3 DNA reads TGTGCCAGCAGCTTAGCGGGGTCGTGGGGGACCCCCAAAGTTACGCAGTATTTT.

V is TRBV6-1 and J is TRBJ1-6; no firm D call. Trimming removed 6 bases from V and 7 bases from J, with 13 bases in between. Germline-derived CDR1 and CDR2 are MNHNS and SASEGT. The CDR3 sequence is 14 residues long. CDR3 sequence (DNA): TGTGCCAGCAGCCTGGACGGCGTCAATTCACCCCTCCACTTT. Translation gives CASSLDGVNSPLHF.

V is TRBV7-8 and J is TRBJ1-1; D gene unclear. The germline CDR1 and CDR2 sequences are SGHVS and FQNEAQ. The CDR3 runs to 14 residues. The ends were cut back, 1 base at V and 2 bases at J, with 8 bases in the middle. In DNA form, the CDR3 reads TGTGCCAGCAGCTTAGTACACCCTAACACTGAAGCTTTCTTT. Its protein is CASSLVHPNTEAFF. Full variable domain (remainder filled in from reference TRBV7-8 and TRBJ1-1): GAGVSQSPRYKVAKRGQDVALRCDPISGHVSLFWYQQALGQGPEFLTYFQNEAQLDKSGLPSDRFFAERPEGSVSTLKIQRTQQEDSAVYLCASSLVHPNTEAFFGQGTRLTVV.

The rearrangement uses TRBV5-1 and TRBJ2-3, with D unresolved. V gave up 0 bases and J gave up 4 bases, with 15 bases separating them. The CDR3 spans 16 residues. The germline gives CDR1 SGHRS, CDR2 YFSETQ. The CDR3 here is CASSLALRTPSDTQYF. CDR3 coding DNA: TGCGCCAGCAGCTTGGCTCTCCGGACCCCGTCAGATACGCAGTATTTT. The whole variable domain, filled in from reference TRBV5-1 and TRBJ2-3, reads KAGVTQTPRYLIKTRGQQVTLSCSPISGHRSVSWYQQTPGQGLQFLFEYFSETQRNKGNFPGRFSGRQFSNSRSEMNVSTLELGDSALYLCASSLALRTPSDTQYFGPGTRLTVL.

This clone was counted between two and nine times. V usage is TRBV5-6 and J usage is TRBJ1-4; D remains ambiguous. The CDR3 contains 14 residues. V shed 6 bases and J shed 5 bases, with 14 bases lying between them. Germline V gene data show CDR1 as SGHDT and CDR2 as YYEEEE. CDR3: CASIKAAPNEKLFF. The CDR3 DNA reads as TGTGCCAGCATTAAGGCAGCCCCGAATGAAAAACTGTTTTTT. The variable domain in full, with the rest retrieved from reference TRBV5-6 and TRBJ1-4, is DAGVTQSPTHLIKTRGQQVTLRCSPKSGHDTVSWYQQALGQGPQFIFQYYEEEERQRGNFPDRFSGHQFPNYSSELNVNALLLGDSALYLCASIKAAPNEKLFFGSGTQLSVL.

The V gene is TRBV6-4, the J gene TRBJ2-7; TRBD1 might be the D (6 bases). CDR1 is MRHNA and CDR2 is SNTAGT in the germline V gene. V was cut by 4 bases and J by 0 bases, with 16 bases left in between. The CDR3 has 16 amino acids. The CDR3 DNA reads TGTGCCAGCAGTGGTAAGGGGGTCCTCTCCTCCTACGAGCAGTACTTC. Protein sequence: CASSGKGVLSSYEQYF.

This chain links TRBV15 with TRBJ2-7, with D unclear. Deletions cut 0 bases from V and 3 bases from J, with 3 bases between. This CDR3 spans 12 amino acids. The germline V gene encodes CDR1 LNHNV and CDR2 YYDKDF (reference sequence). The DNA for the CDR3 is TGTGCCACCAGCAGAGATTTCTACGAGCAGTACTTC. Residues: CATSRDFYEQYF. Based on the CDR3 plus reference TRBV15 and TRBJ2-7, the full variable domain is DAMVIQNPRYQVTQFGKPVTLSCSQTLNHNVMYWYQQKSSQAPKLLFHYYDKDFNNEADTPDNFQSRRPNTSFCFLDIRSPGLGDTAMYLCATSRDFYEQYFGPGTRLTVT.

For the CDR3, the DNA is TGTGCCAGCAGCGTCAGCGGCACAGATACGCAGTATTTT. This gives the protein CASSVSGTDTQYF. The V call is TRBV9, the J call TRBJ2-3, with no clear D. The CDR3 spans 13 residues. V was trimmed by 2 bases and J by 1 base, leaving 5 bases between them. Germline V CDR1 and CDR2: SGDLS, YYNGEE.